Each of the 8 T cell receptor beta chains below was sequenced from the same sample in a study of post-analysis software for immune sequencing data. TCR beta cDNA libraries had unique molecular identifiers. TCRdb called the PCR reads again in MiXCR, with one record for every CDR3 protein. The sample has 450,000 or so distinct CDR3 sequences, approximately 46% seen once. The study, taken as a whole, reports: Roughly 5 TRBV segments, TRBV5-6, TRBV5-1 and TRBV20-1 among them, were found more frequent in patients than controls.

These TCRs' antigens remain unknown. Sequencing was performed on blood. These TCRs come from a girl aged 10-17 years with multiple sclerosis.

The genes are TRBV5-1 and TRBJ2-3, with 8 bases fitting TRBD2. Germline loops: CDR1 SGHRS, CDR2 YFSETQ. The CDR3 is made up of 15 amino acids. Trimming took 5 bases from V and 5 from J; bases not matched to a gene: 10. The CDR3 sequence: CASSSGGRTRDTQYF. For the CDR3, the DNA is TGCGCCAGCAGTTCGGGCGGGAGGACCCGAGATACGCAGTATTTT. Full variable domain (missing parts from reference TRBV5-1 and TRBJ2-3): KAGVTQTPRYLIKTRGQQVTLSCSPISGHRSVSWYQQTPGQGLQFLFEYFSETQRNKGNFPGRFSGRQFSNSRSEMNVSTLELGDSALYLCASSSGGRTRDTQYFGPGTRLTVL.

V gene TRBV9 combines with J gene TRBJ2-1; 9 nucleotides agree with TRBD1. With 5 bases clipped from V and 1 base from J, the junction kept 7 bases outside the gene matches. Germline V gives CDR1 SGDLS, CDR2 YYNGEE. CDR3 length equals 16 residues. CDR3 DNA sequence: TGTGCCAGCAGTACAGGGGGCCCCTTTTCCTACAATGAGCAGTTCTTC. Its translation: CASSTGGPFSYNEQFF.

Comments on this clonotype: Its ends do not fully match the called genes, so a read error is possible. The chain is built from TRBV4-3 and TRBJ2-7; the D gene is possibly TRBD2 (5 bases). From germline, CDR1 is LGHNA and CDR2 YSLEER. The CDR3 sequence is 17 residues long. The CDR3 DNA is TGCGCCAGCAACCAAGAGGGTCACAACTCACTGTCCTACGAGCAGTACTTC. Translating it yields CASNQEGHNSLSYEQYF.

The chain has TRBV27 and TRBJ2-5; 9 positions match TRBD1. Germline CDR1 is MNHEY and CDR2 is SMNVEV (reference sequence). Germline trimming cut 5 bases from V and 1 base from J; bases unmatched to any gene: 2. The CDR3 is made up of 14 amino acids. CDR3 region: CASSMTGGQETQYF. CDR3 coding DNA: TGTGCCAGCAGTATGACAGGGGGCCAAGAGACCCAGTACTTC.

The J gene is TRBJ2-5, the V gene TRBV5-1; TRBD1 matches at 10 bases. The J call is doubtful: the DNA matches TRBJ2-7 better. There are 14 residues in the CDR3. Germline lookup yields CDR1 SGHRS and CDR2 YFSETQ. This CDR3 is CASSFRQGASEQYF. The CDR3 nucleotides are TGCGCCAGCAGCTTCCGACAGGGGGCAAGCGAGCAGTACTTC.

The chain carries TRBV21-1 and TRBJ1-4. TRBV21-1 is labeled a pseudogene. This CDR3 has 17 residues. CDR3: CASSKVLIGEGEEKLFF. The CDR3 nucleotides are TGTGCCAGCAGCAAAGTCCTGATCGGGGAGGGAGAGGAAAAACTGTTTTTT.

As DNA, the CDR3 is TGCAGTGCTAGAATAGCTTTAGACACAGATACGCAGTATTTT. Protein product: CSARIALDTDTQYF. The rearrangement joins TRBV20-1 to TRBJ2-3; D is unresolved. This CDR3 comprises 14 residues. Trimming removed 2 bases from V and 2 bases from J, with 11 bases in between. Germline-derived CDR1 and CDR2 are DFQATT and SNEGSKA (reference sequence).

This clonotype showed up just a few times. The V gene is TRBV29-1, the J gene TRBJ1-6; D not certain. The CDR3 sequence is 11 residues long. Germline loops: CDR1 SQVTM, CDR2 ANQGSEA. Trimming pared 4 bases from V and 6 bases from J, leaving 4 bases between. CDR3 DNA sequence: TGCAGCGTTGTGAGTAATTCACCCCTCCACTTT. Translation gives CSVVSNSPLHF.